The entry below describes one TCR beta chain. In its sample, this clonotype was seen many times. Which antigen it targets is not known. No base quality information exists; no much larger clone differs at one position. The data were taken from a study of response to subunit inactivated influenza vaccine (dated by TCRdb to the late 2010s). With respect to the entire study: The study used deep quantitative T cell receptor repertoire profiling to track responses to a trivalent subunit inactivated influenza vaccine. Results and caveats for the whole study, not just this receptor: The authors proposed that each seasonal influenza vaccination may bring in only a limited number of new T cells.

The CDR3 sequence holds 14 residues, the cysteine and phenylalanine included. Only CDR3 DNA remains: 42 bases, in frame from the first base. The germline ends are 10 bases apart after V is trimmed by 1 base and J by 2 bases. From the germline V gene (reference sequence), CDR1 is DFQATT and CDR2 is SNEGSKA. The receptor library was made with RT-PCR. The run used an Illumina HiSeq 2500. TCRdb itself trimmed the public reads at Q25 with fastp, ran MiXCR and retained productive beta chains. Rows matching on CDR3 protein sequence are summarized as one entry with the most common DNA and genes. Across this sample there are under 200,000 distinct CDR3 sequences, with 9.5% to 12% seen only once. Around 40% of the sample comes from the top ten.

Specimen: CD8+ T cells sorted from PBMCs, collected around 2 years after vaccination. This sequence originates from a man aged 45 to 75 who received an inactivated influenza vaccine. Donor details come from another sample of the same person, matched by shared clones. The chain is assembled from TRBV20-1 and TRBJ2-3, with no confidently assigned D gene. The CDR3 protein sequence reads: CSARAGRYTDTQYF. The sequenced DNA is TGCAGTGCTAGAGCTGGCAGGTACACAGATACGCAGTATTTT.